The entry that follows covers one T cell receptor (beta chain) sequence. These data belong to a study of preoperative IRX-2 immunotherapy in early breast cancer. The length of the CDR3 is 13 residues. Germline-derived CDR1 and CDR2 are SGDLS and YYNGEE. Sequencing used immunoSEQ multiplex PCR; TCRdb keeps in-frame clones, though not all of them. The sample contains some 25,000 clones, over 75% of which appear only once. Treatment indicated: preoperative locoregional IRX-2 cytokine immunotherapy. Samples came from a phase Ib trial of preoperative locoregional IRX-2 cytokine immunotherapy. V usage is TRBV9 and J usage is TRBJ2-5, with D possibly TRBD2 on 5 matching bases. Judging by the DNA end, TRBJ2-7 fits better; the J call may be wrong. The receptor was derived from a human donor with breast cancer. This sample comprised tumor tissue, obtained after IRX-2 immunotherapy. The CDR3 DNA reads as TGTGCCAGCAGCGTAGGGCTAGCCCACGAGCAGTACTTC. Translating gives CASSVGLAHEQYF.